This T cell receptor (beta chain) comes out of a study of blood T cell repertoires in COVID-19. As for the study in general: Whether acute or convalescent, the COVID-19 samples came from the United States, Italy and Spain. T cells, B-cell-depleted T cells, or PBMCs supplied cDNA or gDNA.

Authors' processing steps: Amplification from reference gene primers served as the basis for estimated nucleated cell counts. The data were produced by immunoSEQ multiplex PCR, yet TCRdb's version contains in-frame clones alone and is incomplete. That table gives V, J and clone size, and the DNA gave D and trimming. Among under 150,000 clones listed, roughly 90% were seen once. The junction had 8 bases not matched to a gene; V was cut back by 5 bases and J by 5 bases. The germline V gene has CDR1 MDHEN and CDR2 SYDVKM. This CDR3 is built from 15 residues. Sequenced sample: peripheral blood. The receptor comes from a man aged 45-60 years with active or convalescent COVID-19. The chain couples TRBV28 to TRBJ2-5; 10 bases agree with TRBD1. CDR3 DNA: TGTGCCAGCAGTCCCTCCGGGACAGGGGTCGAGACCCAGTACTTC. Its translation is CASSPSGTGVETQYF.